This T cell receptor (beta chain) was found in a study of T cells of healthy individuals. TCRdb used MiXCR to reprocess the 5' RACE reads, holding one entry per CDR3 protein. The sample has over 95,000 distinct CDR3 sequences, roughly 18% seen once; the top ten hold over 5%. The table lists this clonotype with a few counts. This receptor was obtained from a human donor in good health.

DNA of the CDR3: TGTGCCATCGTGGTAGAAAACACAGATACGCAGTATTTT. It translates to CAIVVENTDTQYF. The rearrangement joins TRBV10-3 to TRBJ2-3; D ambiguous. This CDR3 spans 13 amino acids. Germline CDR1 and CDR2: ENHRY and SYGVKD. V was shortened by 8 bases and J by 2 bases, with 11 bases between the two germline ends.